The clone carrying this T cell receptor beta chain was seen a single time. The antigen is not known. The data originate from a study of T cell responses to AZD1222 COVID-19 vaccine. TCRdb's copy holds only in-frame clones and misses some; the assay was immunoSEQ multiplex PCR. The sample shows around 84,000 clones, about 91% of them seen only once. CDR1 is KGHSH and CDR2 is LQKENI in the germline V gene. The CDR3 is 14 residues long. The V and J ends lost 2 bases and 5 bases respectively, with 12 bases between them. Findings and caveats of the study: After two AZD1222 doses, spike-specific TCR breadth and depth rose versus day 0. Just six people given AZD1222 tested seropositive at baseline. The donor group comprised mostly white British people and more females; the analysis possibly underestimated clonal diversity. Nearly half of unique spike-specific TCRs reportedly avoided B.1.351 and B.1.1.7 mutated regions.

The chain couples TRBV18 to TRBJ1-1, with no clear D. This sequence was found in an adult in good health. Sequences were derived from peripheral blood, sampled on day 0 of MenACWY control vaccination. This chain's CDR3 is CASSPIDGSTEAFF. The CDR3 coding sequence is TGTGCCAGCTCACCAATCGACGGCAGTACTGAAGCTTTCTTT.